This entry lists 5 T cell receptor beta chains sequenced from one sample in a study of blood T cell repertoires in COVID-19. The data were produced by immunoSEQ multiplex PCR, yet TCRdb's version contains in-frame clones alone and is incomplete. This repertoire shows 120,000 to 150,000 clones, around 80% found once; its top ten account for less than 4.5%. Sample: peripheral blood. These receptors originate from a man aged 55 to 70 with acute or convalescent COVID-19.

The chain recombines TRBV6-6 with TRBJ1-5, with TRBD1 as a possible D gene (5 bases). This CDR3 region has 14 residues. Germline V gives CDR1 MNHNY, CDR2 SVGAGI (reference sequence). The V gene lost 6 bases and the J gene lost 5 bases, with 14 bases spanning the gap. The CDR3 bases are TGTGCCAGCAGCCCCACAGGATTCTATCAGCCCCAGCATTTT. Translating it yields CASSPTGFYQPQHF.

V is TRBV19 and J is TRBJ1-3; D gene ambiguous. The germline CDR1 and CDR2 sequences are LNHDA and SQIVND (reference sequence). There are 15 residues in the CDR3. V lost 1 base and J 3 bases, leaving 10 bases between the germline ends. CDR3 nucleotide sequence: TGTGCCAGTAGTATAGCGCTCGGCGGTGGAAACACCATATATTTT. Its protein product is CASSIALGGGNTIYF.

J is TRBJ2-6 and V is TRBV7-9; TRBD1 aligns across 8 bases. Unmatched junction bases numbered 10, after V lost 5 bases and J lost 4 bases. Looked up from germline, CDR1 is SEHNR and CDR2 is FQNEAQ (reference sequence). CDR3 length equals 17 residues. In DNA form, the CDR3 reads TGTGCCAGCAGCCTAAATTCAGGGGGCTTCGGGGCCAACGTCCTGACTTTC. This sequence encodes CASSLNSGGFGANVLTF. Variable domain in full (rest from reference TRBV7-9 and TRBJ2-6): DTGVSQNPRHKITKRGQNVTFRCDPISEHNRLYWYRQTLGQGPEFLTYFQNEAQLEKSRLLSDRFSAERPKGSFSTLEIQRTEQGDSAMYLCASSLNSGGFGANVLTFGAGSRLTVL.

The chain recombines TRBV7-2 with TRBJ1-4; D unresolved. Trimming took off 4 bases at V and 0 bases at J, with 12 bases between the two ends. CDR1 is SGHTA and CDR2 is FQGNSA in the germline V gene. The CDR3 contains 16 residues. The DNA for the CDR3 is TGTGCCAGCAGCTCCGCGGCGGTTGCAACTAATGAAAAACTGTTTTTT. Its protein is CASSSAAVATNEKLFF.

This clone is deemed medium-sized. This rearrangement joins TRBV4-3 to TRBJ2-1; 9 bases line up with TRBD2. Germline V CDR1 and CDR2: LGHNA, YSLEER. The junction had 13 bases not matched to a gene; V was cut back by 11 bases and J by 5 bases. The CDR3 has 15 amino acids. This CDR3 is CAVPNLAGRNNEQFF. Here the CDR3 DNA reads TGCGCCGTCCCCAATCTAGCGGGACGCAACAATGAGCAGTTCTTC.